Each of the 6 T cell receptor beta chains below was sequenced from the same sample in a study of tumor-infiltrating lymphocytes in oesophageal squamous cell carcinoma. TCRdb used MiXCR to reprocess the PCR reads, holding one entry per CDR3 protein. The data contain nearly 20,000 distinct CDR3 sequences, roughly 37% of them singletons. The sequencing sample was made of blood. These receptors were obtained from a male donor with esophageal squamous cell carcinoma.

This clonotype is deemed medium-sized (0.01 to 0.1%). The rearrangement uses TRBV6-6 and TRBJ2-2, with D unclear. Per germline, CDR1 MNHNY and CDR2 SVGAGI (reference sequence). The CDR3 is 13 residues long. V was cut by 2 bases and J by 3 bases, with 4 bases left in between. The DNA of the CDR3 is TGTGCCAGCAGTTACAGGGACACCGGGGAGCTGTTTTTT. It yields the protein CASSYRDTGELFF.

V is TRBV3-1 and J is TRBJ2-6; D remains unclear. The J call is uncertain, as TRBJ2-7 better fits the DNA end. CDR1 LGHDT and CDR2 YNNKEL come from the germline V gene (reference sequence). This CDR3 is built from 13 residues. As DNA, the CDR3 is TGTGCCAGCAGCCACCCCGCAGGAAACGAGCAGTACTTC. Its protein is CASSHPAGNEQYF.

This clonotype was counted at least ten times. Since no conserved phenylalanine or tryptophan closes the CDR3, a read error is the likely cause. Because the CDR3's place on the DNA is in doubt, the DNA is left out and the CDR3 is given as listed by TCRdb. The CDR3 sequence is CASSLSLMT. The rearrangement links TRBV7-3 to TRBJ1-6. CDR1 SGHTA and CDR2 FQGTGA come from the germline V gene. The CDR3 length equals 9 residues, ends included.

With respect to this clonotype: The CDR3 does not close with the conserved phenylalanine or tryptophan, likely indicating a read error. The limits of the CDR3 on the DNA are not certain, so only TCRdb's listed CDR3 is given. The V and J genes are TRBV10-2 and TRBJ2-5; TRBD1 was called by the table and not checked on the DNA. Germline CDR1 and CDR2: WSHSY and SAAADI. Both ends counted, the CDR3 spans 17 residues. CDR3 residues: CASKKQGARGYGYTFGS.

In its sample, this clonotype was seen many times. V is TRBV4-2 and J is TRBJ2-7, with TRBD1 identical over 9 bases. Germline V gene lookup returns CDR1 LGHNA and CDR2 YNFKEQ. The V and J ends lost 1 base and 10 bases, in that order; junction bases with no gene match: 2. CDR3 length equals 12 residues. The chain's CDR3 is CASSQGGQGQYF. Here the CDR3 DNA reads TGTGCCAGCAGCCAAGGGGGACAGGGACAGTACTTC.

The V gene is TRBV12-3 or TRBV12-4, the J gene TRBJ2-4; 8 nucleotides line up with TRBD2. V shed 4 bases, J shed 0 bases, and the junction held 20 bases outside the gene matches. The CDR3 has 21 amino acids. CDR3 region: CASSYALLERERRKAKNIQYF. The CDR3 nucleotides read TGTGCCAGCAGTTACGCCCTACTGGAGCGGGAGCGAAGAAAAGCCAAAAACATTCAGTACTTC.